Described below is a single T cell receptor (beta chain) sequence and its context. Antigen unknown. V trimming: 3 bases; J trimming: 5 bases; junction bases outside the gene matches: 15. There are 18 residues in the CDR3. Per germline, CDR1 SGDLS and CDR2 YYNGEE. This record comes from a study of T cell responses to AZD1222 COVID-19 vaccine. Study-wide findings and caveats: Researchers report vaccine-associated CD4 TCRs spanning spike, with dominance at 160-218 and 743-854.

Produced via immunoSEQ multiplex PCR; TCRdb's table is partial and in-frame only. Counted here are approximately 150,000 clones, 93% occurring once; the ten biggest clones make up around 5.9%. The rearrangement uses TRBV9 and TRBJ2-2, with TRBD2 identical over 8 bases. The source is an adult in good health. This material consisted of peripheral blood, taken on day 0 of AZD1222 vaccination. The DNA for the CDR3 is TGTGCCAGCAGCGCCACCCCTCTCCTAGCGGGTGGGACCGGGGAGCTGTTTTTT. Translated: CASSATPLLAGGTGELFF.